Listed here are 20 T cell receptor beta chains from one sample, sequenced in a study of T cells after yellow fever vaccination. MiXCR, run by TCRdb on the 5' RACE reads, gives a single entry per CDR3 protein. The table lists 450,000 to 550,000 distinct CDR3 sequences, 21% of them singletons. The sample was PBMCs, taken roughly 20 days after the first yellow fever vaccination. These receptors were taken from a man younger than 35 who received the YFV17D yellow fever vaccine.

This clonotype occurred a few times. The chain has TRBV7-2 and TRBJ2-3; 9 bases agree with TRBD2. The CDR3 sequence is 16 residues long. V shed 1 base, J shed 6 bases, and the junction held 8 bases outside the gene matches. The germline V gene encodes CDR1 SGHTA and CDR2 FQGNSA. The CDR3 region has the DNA TGTGCCAGCAGCTTAGTGAAAATGGCGGGGGGGGATACGCAGTATTTT. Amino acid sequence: CASSLVKMAGGDTQYF.

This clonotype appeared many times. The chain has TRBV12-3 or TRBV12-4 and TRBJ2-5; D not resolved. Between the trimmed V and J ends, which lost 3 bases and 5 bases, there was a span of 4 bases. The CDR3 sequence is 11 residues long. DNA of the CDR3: TGTGCCAGCAGTTTCTACGAGACCCAGTACTTC. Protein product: CASSFYETQYF.

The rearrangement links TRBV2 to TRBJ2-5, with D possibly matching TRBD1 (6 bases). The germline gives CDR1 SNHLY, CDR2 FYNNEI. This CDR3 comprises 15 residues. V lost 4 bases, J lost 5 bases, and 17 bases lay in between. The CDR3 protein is CASSGLGQGSETQYF. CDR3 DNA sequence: TGTGCCAGCAGTGGCCTGGGGCAGGGGTCGGAGACCCAGTACTTC.

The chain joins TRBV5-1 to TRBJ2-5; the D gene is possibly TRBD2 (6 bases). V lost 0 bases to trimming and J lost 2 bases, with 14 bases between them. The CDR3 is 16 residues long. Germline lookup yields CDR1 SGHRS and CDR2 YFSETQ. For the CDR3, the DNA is TGCGCCAGCAGCTTGGGAGGTAGTAGCGGACAAGAGACCCAGTACTTC. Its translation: CASSLGGSSGQETQYF.

The CDR3 nucleotides are TGTGCCAGCAGTTCGAACAGGGGAATTGGAGCTTTCTTT. It is translated as CASSSNRGIGAFF. The chain employs TRBV12-3 or TRBV12-4 and TRBJ1-1; the match to TRBD1 covers 7 bases. This CDR3 is built from 13 residues. V dropped 4 bases and J dropped 10; count of bases not matched to a gene: 9.

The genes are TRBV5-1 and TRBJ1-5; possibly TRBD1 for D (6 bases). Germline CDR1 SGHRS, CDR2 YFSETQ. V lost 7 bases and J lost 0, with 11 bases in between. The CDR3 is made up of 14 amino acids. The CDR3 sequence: CASRTVNSNQPQHF. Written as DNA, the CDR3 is TGCGCCAGCCGGACAGTTAATAGCAATCAGCCCCAGCATTTT.

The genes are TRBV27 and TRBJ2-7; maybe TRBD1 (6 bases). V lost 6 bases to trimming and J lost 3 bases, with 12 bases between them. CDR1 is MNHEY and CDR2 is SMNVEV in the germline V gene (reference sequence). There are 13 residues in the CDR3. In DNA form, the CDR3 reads TGTGCCAGCAGGCAGGGGTCTTTCTACGAGCAGTACTTC. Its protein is CASRQGSFYEQYF.

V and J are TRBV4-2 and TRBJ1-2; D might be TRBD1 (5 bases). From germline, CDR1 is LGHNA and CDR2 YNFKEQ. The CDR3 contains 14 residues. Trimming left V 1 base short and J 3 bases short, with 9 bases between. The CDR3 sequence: CASSQAQEDYGYTF. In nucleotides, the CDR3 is TGTGCCAGCAGCCAAGCACAGGAGGACTATGGCTACACCTTC.

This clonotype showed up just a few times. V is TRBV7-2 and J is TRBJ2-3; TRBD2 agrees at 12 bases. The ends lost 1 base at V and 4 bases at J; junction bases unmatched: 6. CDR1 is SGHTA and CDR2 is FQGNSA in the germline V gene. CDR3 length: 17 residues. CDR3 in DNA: TGTGCCAGCAGCTTAGGGCGGCTAGCGGGGGGGTCAGATACGCAGTATTTT. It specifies CASSLGRLAGGSDTQYF.

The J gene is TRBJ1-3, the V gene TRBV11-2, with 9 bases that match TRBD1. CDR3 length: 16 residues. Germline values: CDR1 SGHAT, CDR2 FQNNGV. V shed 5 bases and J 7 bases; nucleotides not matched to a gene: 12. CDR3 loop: CASSIRADRGGNTIYF. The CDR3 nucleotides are TGTGCCAGCAGCATCCGGGCGGACAGGGGAGGTAACACCATATATTTT.

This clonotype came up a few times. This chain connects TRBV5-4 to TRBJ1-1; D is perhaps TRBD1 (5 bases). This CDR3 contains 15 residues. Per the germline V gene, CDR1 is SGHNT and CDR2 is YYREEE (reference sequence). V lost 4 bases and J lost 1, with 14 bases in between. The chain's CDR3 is CASSREGRANTEAFF. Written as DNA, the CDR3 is TGTGCCAGCAGCAGAGAGGGACGGGCGAACACTGAAGCTTTCTTT.

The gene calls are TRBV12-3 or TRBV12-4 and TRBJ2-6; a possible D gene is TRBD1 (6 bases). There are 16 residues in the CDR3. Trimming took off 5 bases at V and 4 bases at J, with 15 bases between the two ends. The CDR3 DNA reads TGTGCCAGCAGTCTGGGGGACATCGCGGGGGCCAACGTCCTGACTTTC. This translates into CASSLGDIAGANVLTF.

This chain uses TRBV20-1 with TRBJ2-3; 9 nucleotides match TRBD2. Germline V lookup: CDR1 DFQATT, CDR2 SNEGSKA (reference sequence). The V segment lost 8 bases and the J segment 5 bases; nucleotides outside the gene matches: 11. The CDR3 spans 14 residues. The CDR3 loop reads CSSSLGTSLDTQYF. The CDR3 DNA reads TGCAGTTCCAGTCTCGGGACTAGCTTAGATACGCAGTATTTT.

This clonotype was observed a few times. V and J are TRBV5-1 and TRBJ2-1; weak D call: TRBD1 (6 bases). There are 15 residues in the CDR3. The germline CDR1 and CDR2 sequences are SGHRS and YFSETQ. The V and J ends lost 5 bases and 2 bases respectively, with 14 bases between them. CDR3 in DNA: TGCGCCAGCAGTTCTACCACAGGGCCCTACAATGAGCAGTTCTTC. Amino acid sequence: CASSSTTGPYNEQFF.

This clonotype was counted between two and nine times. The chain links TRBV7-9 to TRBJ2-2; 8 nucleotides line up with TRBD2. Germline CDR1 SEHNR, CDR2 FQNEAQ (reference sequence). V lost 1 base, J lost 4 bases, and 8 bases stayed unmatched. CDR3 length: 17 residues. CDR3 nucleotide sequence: TGTGCCAGCAGCTTAGGCGGTCAGAGCGGGGGCACCGGGGAGCTGTTTTTT. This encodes CASSLGGQSGGTGELFF.

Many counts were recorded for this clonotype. DNA for the CDR3: TGCGCCAGCAGCTTAAACAGCATGAACACTGAAGCTTTCTTT. Encoded protein: CASSLNSMNTEAFF. The chain combines TRBV5-1 with TRBJ1-1, with unresolved D. The V gene lost 2 bases and the J gene lost 0 bases, with 8 bases spanning the gap. The germline V gene has CDR1 SGHRS and CDR2 YFSETQ. This CDR3 has 14 amino acids.

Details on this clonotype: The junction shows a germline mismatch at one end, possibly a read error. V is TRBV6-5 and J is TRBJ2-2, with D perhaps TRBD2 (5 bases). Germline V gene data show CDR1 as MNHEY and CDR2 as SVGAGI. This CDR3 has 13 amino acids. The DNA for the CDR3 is TGTGCCAGCAGTTCGGTTGACACCGGGGTGCTGTTTTTT. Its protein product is CASSSVDTGVLFF.

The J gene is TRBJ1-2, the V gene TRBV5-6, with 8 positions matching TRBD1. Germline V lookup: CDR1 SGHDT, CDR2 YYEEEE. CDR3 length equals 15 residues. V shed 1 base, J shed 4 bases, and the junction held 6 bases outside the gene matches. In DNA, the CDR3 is TGTGCCAGCAGCTTGCAGGGGGCCTACCTCTATGGCTACACCTTC. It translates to CASSLQGAYLYGYTF.

CDR3 in DNA: TGTGCCAGCAGCTTAGCGAGCGGGGGGGTTCGAATCGGGGAGCTGTTTTTT. Protein sequence: CASSLASGGVRIGELFF. The chain joins TRBV7-2 to TRBJ2-2; 10 bases match TRBD2. V lost 0 bases to trimming and J lost 7 bases; unmatched junction nucleotides: 8. CDR1 and CDR2 from the germline V gene are SGHTA and FQGNSA. This CDR3 region has 17 residues.

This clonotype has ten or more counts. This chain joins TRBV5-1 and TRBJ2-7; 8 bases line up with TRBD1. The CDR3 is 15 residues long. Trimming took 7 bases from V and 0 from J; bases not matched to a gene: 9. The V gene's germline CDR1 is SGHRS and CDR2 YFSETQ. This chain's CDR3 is CASRDRTESSYEQYF. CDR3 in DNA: TGCGCCAGCCGGGACAGGACCGAGAGCTCCTACGAGCAGTACTTC.